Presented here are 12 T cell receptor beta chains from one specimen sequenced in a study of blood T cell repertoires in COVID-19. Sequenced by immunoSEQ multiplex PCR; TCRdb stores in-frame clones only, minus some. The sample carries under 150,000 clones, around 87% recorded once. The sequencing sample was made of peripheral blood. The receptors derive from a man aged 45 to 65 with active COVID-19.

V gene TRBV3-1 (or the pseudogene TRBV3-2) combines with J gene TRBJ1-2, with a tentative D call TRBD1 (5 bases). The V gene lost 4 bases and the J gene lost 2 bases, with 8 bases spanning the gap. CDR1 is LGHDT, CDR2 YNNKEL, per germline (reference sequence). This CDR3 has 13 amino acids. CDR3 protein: CASSLKGNYGYTF. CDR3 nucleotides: TGTGCCAGCAGCCTGAAGGGGAACTATGGCTACACCTTC.

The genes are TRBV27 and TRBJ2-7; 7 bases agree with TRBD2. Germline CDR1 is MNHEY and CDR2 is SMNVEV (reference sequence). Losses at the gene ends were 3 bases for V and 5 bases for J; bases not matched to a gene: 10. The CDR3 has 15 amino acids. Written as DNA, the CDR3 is TGTGCCAGCAGTTTTGTCCGCGGGGGAACGCACGAGCAGTACTTC. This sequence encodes CASSFVRGGTHEQYF.

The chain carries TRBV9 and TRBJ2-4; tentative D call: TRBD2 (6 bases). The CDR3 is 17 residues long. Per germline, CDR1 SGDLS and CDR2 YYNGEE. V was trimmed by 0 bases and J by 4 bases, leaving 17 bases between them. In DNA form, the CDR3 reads TGTGCCAGCAGCGTAGAGCTTGGAGGGATCGGTAAAAACATTCAGTACTTC. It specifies CASSVELGGIGKNIQYF.

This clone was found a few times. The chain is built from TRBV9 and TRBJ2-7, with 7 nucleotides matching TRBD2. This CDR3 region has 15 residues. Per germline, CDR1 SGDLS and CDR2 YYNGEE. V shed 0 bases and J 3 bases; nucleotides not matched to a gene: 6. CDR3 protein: CASSVGDGGYYEQYF. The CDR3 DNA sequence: TGTGCCAGCAGCGTAGGGGACGGGGGGTACTACGAGCAGTACTTC.

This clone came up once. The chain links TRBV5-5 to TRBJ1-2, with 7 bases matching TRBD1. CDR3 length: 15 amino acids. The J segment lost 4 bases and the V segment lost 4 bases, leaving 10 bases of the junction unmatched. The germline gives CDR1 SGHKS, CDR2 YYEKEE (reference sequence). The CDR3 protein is CASSHIYRGLYGYTF. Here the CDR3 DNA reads TGTGCCAGCAGCCACATTTACAGGGGCCTCTATGGCTACACCTTC.

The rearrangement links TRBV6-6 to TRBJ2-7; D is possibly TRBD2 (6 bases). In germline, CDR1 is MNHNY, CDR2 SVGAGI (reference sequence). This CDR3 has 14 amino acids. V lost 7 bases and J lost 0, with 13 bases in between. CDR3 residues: CASKPGGASYEQYF. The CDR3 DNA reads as TGTGCCAGCAAACCCGGGGGTGCCTCCTACGAGCAGTACTTC.

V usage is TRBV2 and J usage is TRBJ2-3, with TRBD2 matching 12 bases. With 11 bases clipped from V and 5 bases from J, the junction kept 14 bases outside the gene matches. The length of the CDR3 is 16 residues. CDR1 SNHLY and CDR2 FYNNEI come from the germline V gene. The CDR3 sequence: CASRRASGGAIDTQYF. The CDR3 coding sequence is TGTGCCTCTCGCCGGGCTAGCGGGGGGGCCATAGATACGCAGTATTTT. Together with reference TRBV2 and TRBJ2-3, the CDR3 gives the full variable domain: EPEVTQTPSHQVTQMGQEVILRCVPISNHLYFYWYRQILGQKVEFLVSFYNNEISEKSEIFDDQFSVERPDGSNFTLKIRSTKLEDSAMYFCASRRASGGAIDTQYFGPGTRLTVL.

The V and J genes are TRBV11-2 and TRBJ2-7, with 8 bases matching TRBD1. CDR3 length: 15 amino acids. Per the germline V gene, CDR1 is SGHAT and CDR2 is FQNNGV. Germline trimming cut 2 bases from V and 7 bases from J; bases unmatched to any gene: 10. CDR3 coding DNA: TGTGCCAGCAGCTTATCAGGACAGGGTGGTAAGGAGCAGTACTTC. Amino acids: CASSLSGQGGKEQYF.

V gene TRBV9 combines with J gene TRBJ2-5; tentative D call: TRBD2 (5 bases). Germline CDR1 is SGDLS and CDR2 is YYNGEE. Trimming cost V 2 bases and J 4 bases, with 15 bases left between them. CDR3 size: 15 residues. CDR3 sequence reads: CASSVAVAEGETQYF. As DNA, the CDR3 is TGTGCCAGCAGCGTCGCAGTAGCCGAGGGAGAGACCCAGTACTTC.

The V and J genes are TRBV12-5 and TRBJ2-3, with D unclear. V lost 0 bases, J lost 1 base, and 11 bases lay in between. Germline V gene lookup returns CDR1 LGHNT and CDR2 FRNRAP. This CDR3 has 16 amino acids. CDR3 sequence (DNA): TGTGCTAGTGGTTTGGTAATGCCTAACTGCACAGATACGCAGTATTTT. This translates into CASGLVMPNCTDTQYF.

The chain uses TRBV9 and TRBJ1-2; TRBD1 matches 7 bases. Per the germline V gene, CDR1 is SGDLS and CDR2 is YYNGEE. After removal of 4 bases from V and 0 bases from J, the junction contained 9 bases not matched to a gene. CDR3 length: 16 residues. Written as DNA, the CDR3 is TGTGCCAGCAGCTCCACCGGGACAGCCTCTAACTATGGCTACACCTTC. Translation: CASSSTGTASNYGYTF.

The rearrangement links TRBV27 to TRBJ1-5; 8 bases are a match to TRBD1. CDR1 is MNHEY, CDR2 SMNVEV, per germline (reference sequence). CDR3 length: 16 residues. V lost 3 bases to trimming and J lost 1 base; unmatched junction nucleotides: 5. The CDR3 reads CASSFWTGKSNQPQHF. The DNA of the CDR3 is TGTGCCAGCAGTTTTTGGACAGGGAAGAGCAATCAGCCCCAGCATTTT.